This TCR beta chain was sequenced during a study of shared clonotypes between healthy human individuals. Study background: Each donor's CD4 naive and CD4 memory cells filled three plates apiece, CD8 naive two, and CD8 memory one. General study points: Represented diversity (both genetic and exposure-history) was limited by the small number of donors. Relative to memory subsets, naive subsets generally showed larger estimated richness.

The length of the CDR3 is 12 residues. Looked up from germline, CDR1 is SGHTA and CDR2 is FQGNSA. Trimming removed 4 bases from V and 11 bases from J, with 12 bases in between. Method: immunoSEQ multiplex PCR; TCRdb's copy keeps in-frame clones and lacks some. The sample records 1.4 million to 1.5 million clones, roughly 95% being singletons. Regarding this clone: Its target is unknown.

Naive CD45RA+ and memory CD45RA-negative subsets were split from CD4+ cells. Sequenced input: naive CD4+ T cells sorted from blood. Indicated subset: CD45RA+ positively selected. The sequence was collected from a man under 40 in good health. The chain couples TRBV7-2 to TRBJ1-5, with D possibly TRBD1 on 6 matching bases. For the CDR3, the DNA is TGTGCCAGCAGCTCCCCGGGACAATCCCAGCATTTT. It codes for CASSSPGQSQHF.